This TCR beta chain is drawn from a study of beta chain features in type 1 diabetes. Study-wide points: Significant though moderate, a shortening of TCRB CDR3s appeared in all four CD4+ subsets of Type 1 diabetes patients. The naive, central memory and Treg TCRB repertoires showed an apparent similarity that was greater among patients than among healthy donors. Fewer junction insertions and more nucleotide deletions appeared in type 1 diabetes patients.

Germline V gives CDR1 SGHKS, CDR2 YYEKEE (reference sequence). Germline trimming cut 3 bases from V and 7 bases from J; bases unmatched to any gene: 6. The CDR3 runs 14 residues. CD4+ naive, central memory, regulatory and stem cell-like memory subsets were isolated by sorting on CD45RO/CCR7/CD25/CD127/CD95/CD27. Purity (above 98%) was reached by all sorted populations. Of the isolated RNA, all was reverse transcribed, and so the sequenced material was expressed TCRB transcripts. The repertoire was sequenced with immunoSEQ multiplex PCR; TCRdb's copy has only in-frame clones and lacks some. The sample consists of some 160,000 clones, around 9.7% of them appearing once. This clone turned up a few times. Antigen: not known.

V is TRBV5-5 and J is TRBJ1-1, with 10 nucleotides matching TRBD1. The sequence was collected from a woman aged 25 to 45 with type 1 diabetes. Sequencing input: central memory CD4+ T cells from blood. This CDR3 is CASSWSGTGDEAFF. In nucleotides, the CDR3 is TGTGCCAGCAGCTGGTCCGGGACAGGGGATGAAGCTTTCTTT.